This TCR beta chain was sequenced for a study of neurological immune-mediated disorders. This clonotype was detected many times. No antigen is known for it. Overall study results and limits: Phylogenetic grouping assigned the repertoires of 18 of 34 multiple sclerosis patients to a single related-CDR3 cluster, which may represent a signature. As far as clinical or MRI features were concerned, none was associated with the multiple sclerosis repertoire cluster.

From 15-18 subjects, over 180 million TCR-beta sequences were obtained in each sequencing run. From the 5' RACE reads, TCRdb called clonotypes with MiXCR, one entry per CDR3 protein. Among more than 75,000 distinct CDR3 sequences listed, 3% to 4.5% were seen once. Sequencing was done on a sample of PBMCs. The origin of this receptor is a woman in her forties or fifties with multiple sclerosis.

The CDR3 region is CASSGQGDSPLHF. The CDR3 DNA reads TGTGCCAGTAGTGGACAGGGTGATTCACCCCTCCACTTT. The gene calls are TRBV19 and TRBJ1-6, with TRBD1 matching 8 bases. CDR1 LNHDA and CDR2 SQIVND come from the germline V gene (reference sequence). V dropped 5 bases and J dropped 8; count of bases not matched to a gene: 2. This CDR3 comprises 13 residues.